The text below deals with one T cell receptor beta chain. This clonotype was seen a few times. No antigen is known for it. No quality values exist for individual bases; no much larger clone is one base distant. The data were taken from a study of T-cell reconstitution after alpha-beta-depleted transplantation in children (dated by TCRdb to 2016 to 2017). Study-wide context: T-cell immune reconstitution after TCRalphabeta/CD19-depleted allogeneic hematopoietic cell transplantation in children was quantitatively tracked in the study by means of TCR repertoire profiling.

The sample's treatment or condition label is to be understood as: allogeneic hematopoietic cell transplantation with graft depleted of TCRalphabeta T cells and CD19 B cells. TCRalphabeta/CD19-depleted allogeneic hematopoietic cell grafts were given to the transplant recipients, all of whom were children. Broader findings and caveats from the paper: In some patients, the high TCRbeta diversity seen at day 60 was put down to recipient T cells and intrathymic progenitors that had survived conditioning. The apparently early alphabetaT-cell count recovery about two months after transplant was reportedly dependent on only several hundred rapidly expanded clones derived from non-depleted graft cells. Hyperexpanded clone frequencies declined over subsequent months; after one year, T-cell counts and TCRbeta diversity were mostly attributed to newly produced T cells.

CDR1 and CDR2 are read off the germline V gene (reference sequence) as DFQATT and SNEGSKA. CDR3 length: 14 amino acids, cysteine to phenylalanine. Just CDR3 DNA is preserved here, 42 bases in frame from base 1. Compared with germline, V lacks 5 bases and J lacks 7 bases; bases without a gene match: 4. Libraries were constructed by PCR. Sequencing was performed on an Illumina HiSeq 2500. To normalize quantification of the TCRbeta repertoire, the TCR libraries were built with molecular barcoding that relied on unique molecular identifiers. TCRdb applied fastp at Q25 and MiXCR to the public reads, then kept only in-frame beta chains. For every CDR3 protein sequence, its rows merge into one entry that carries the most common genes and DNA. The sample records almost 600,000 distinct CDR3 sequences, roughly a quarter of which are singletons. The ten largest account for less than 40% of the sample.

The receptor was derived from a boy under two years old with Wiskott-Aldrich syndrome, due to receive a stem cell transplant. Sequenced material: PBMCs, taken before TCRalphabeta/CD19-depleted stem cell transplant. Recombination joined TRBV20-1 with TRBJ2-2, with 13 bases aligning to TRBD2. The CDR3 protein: CSAGTSGKSGELFF. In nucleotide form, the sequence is TGCAGTGCTGGGACTAGCGGGAAAAGCGGGGAGCTGTTTTTT.